The source of this TCR beta chain is a study of blood T cell repertoires in COVID-19. Germline V gene lookup returns CDR1 SGHNT and CDR2 YYREEE (reference sequence). The trim removed 4 bases at V and 5 bases at J, leaving 16 bases unmatched. The CDR3 is 18 residues long. Only in-frame clones appear in the TCRdb table, and some are missing; sequencing was by immunoSEQ multiplex PCR. The sample has approximately 310,000 clones, around 86% seen once. The sequenced sample was peripheral blood. This clonotype was obtained from a man in his forties or fifties with active or convalescent COVID-19. The chain is built from TRBV5-4 and TRBJ1-2; 11 bases are shared with TRBD1. CDR3 DNA sequence: TGTGCCAGCAGCCCCAGCTCCGGACAGGGGGCCCTAGGGTATGGCTACACCTTC. Translated: CASSPSSGQGALGYGYTF.